Listed here is a single TCR beta chain. CDR1 SGHVS and CDR2 FNYEAQ come from the germline V gene. This CDR3 is 16 amino acids long. With 5 bases clipped from V and 3 bases from J, the junction kept 13 bases outside the gene matches. The data belong to a study of T cell responses to AZD1222 COVID-19 vaccine. Sequenced by immunoSEQ multiplex PCR; TCRdb stores in-frame clones only, minus some. The sample contains approximately 73,000 clones, about 82% of which appear only once. The chain couples TRBV7-6 to TRBJ2-7; 7 bases are shared with TRBD2. This clonotype was sampled from an adult in good health. The sample consisted of peripheral blood, taken on day 0 of AZD1222 vaccination. Here the CDR3 reads CASSPGLGGGRYEQYF. CDR3 DNA sequence: TGTGCCAGCAGCCCGGGTTTGGGCGGGGGACGCTACGAGCAGTACTTC.